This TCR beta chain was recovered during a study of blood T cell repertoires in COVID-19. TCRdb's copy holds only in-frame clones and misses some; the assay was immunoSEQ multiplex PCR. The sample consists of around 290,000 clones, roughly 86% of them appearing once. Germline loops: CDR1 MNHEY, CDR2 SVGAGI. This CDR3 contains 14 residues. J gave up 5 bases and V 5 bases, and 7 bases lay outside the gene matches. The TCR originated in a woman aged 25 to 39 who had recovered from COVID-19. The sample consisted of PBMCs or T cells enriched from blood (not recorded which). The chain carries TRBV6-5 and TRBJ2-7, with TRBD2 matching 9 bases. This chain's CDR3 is CASSQTSGPHEQYF. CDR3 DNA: TGTGCCAGCAGTCAGACTAGCGGACCCCACGAGCAGTACTTC.